The T cell receptor beta chain under discussion was sequenced for a study of cytomegalovirus exposure and HLA in healthy donors. Study context: Earlier findings included 117 million unique TCR beta sequences obtained from around 180 million T cells.

Study-level findings and limits: With high specificity and sensitivity, the classifier reportedly diagnosed cytomegalovirus status.

Comment on this clone: Its matching antigen is unknown.

The primer mix had 60 Vbeta and 13 Jbeta primers. Measured with immunoSEQ multiplex PCR; TCRdb has only the in-frame clones, and not every one. The top ten hold 2% to 2.5% of the sample, which has around 90,000 clones, roughly two thirds seen once. The sample comprised PBMCs. This TCR came from a human donor in good health.

In DNA, the CDR3 is TGTGCCAGCTCACCATCGCAGGGACAGAGAGGATCCTACACCTTC. Translated, it gives CASSPSQGQRGSYTF. The chain is built from TRBV18 and TRBJ1-2; 7 bases align to TRBD1. This CDR3 has 15 residues. V lost 2 bases and J lost 10; bases outside the gene matches: 13. Germline CDR1 and CDR2: KGHSH and LQKENI.